This T cell receptor beta chain was recorded in a study of beta chain features in type 1 diabetes. Study background: Investigators examined 107,917,701 sorted cells across all samples. Findings and caveats of the study: All four CD4+ subsets of Type 1 diabetes patients contained TCRB CDR3s that were moderately but significantly shorter.

Per germline, CDR1 MNHEY and CDR2 SMNVEV (reference sequence). The CDR3 is made up of 15 amino acids. Trimming left V 2 bases short and J 7 bases short, with 14 bases between. CD4+ cells of the naive, central memory, regulatory and stem cell-like memory types were sorted via CD45RO/CCR7/CD25/CD127/CD95/CD27. cDNA synthesis used the whole RNA isolate, giving expressed TCRB sequences. Measured with immunoSEQ multiplex PCR; TCRdb has only the in-frame clones, and not every one. The data contain around 140,000 clones, roughly an eighth of them singletons. This clone was seen a few times. Its antigen is not identified.

The origin of this receptor is a man in his late teens or twenties with type 1 diabetes. The chain couples TRBV27 to TRBJ2-2, with D maybe TRBD1 (6 bases). Sequenced input: central memory CD4+ T cells from blood. The CDR3: CASSLQAGVLGELFF. The CDR3 DNA reads TGTGCCAGCAGTTTACAGGCAGGGGTCCTCGGGGAGCTGTTTTTT.